This T cell receptor (beta chain) was identified during a study of blood T cell repertoires in COVID-19. Here immunoSEQ multiplex PCR was the method, and the copy in TCRdb shows in-frame clones only, minus some. The sample carries 70,000 or so clones, approximately 90% recorded once. Germline V gene lookup returns CDR1 LNHNV and CDR2 YYDKDF (reference sequence). Trimming cost V 5 bases and J 0 bases; bases outside gene matches: 10. This CDR3 contains 17 residues. The TCR was taken from a man in his fifties or sixties with acute or convalescent COVID-19. V is TRBV15 and J is TRBJ2-3, with 8 bases that match TRBD2. The material sequenced was peripheral blood. For the CDR3, the DNA is TGTGCCACCAGCCGGGGGGGACGAGACTTTAGCACAGATACGCAGTATTTT. It specifies CATSRGGRDFSTDTQYF.